The 15 T cell receptor beta chains below were found in one sample sequenced in a study of CD8+CD57+ T cells in acquired aplastic anemia. Investigators profiled TCR beta VDJ and CDR3 from genomic DNA template. TCRdb analysed the reads with MiXCR anew, one entry per CDR3 protein. Of roughly 160,000 distinct CDR3 sequences listed, around 60% are singletons. Sequencing used sorted CD4+, CD8+, or CD8+CD57+ T cells (not recorded which) from PBMCs. The source is a human donor in good health.

At least ten counts were recorded for this clonotype. The genes are TRBV4-3 and TRBJ1-2, with 9 bases lining up with TRBD1. The CDR3 extends over 16 amino acids. CDR1 is LGHNA, CDR2 YSLEER, per germline. V lost 2 bases, J lost 7 bases, and 11 bases stayed unmatched. CDR3 residues: CASSQSRGQGSAGYTF. The CDR3 DNA is TGCGCCAGCAGCCAAAGCAGGGGACAGGGAAGTGCTGGCTACACCTTC.

This clonotype was observed many times. This chain links TRBV9 with TRBJ2-5; TRBD2 might be the D (6 bases). The ends were cut back, 1 base at V and 5 bases at J, with 18 bases in the middle. Per germline, CDR1 SGDLS and CDR2 YYNGEE. CDR3 length equals 16 residues. The CDR3 coding sequence is TGTGCCAGCAGCGTAATCGGCGGGCTAGCGTGGGAGACCCAGTACTTC. Protein product: CASSVIGGLAWETQYF.

The chain combines TRBV2 with TRBJ1-6; D is uncertain. Deletions cut 6 bases from V and 9 bases from J, with 9 bases between. Germline CDR1 and CDR2: SNHLY and FYNNEI. The CDR3 spans 12 residues. The CDR3 region is CASSDNGSPLHF. CDR3 sequence (DNA): TGTGCCAGCAGCGACAACGGTTCACCCCTCCACTTT.

This clonotype has at least ten counts. This chain connects TRBV19 to TRBJ1-3; D is possibly TRBD1 (5 bases). The V end was cut by 2 bases, the J end by 0 bases, with 11 bases between. The CDR3 runs to 16 residues. Per germline, CDR1 LNHDA and CDR2 SQIVND (reference sequence). The CDR3 here is CASSIISGGSGNTIYF. The CDR3, as DNA: TGTGCCAGTAGTATAATCTCCGGGGGCTCTGGAAACACCATATATTTT.

Remarks on this clonotype: Its ends do not fully match the called genes, so a read error is possible. The chain uses TRBV10-3 and TRBJ2-7; 13 bases line up with TRBD2. Germline CDR1 reads ENHRY; CDR2 reads SYGVKD. The CDR3 is 17 amino acids. The CDR3 DNA is TGTGCCAGCAGTTACTCGACTAGCGGGAGGACCCCCCACGAGCAGTACTTC. This gives the protein CASSYSTSGRTPHEQYF.

At least ten counts were recorded for this clonotype. The V gene is TRBV28, the J gene TRBJ2-5, with TRBD1 matching over 7 bases. Germline V gene lookup returns CDR1 MDHEN and CDR2 SYDVKM. V dropped 6 bases and J dropped 5; count of bases not matched to a gene: 9. The CDR3 loop spans 14 amino acids. As DNA, the CDR3 is TGTGCCAGCAGCCCGACAGGGCTCGGTGAGACCCAGTACTTC. Translated: CASSPTGLGETQYF.

This sequence joins TRBV7-2 and TRBJ1-2; D gene unclear. Trimming shortened V by 2 bases and J by 0 bases, and 7 bases separated the two germline ends. Looked up from germline, CDR1 is SGHTA and CDR2 is FQGNSA. This CDR3 spans 14 amino acids. Written as DNA, the CDR3 is TGTGCCAGCAGCTTACACGGGGCTAACTATGGCTACACCTTC. The encoded protein is CASSLHGANYGYTF.

This clonotype was recorded a few times. The gene calls are TRBV2 and TRBJ1-5; D is ambiguous. The CDR3 totals 15 residues. In germline, CDR1 is SNHLY, CDR2 FYNNEI. Deletions cut 6 bases from V and 0 bases from J, with 12 bases between. CDR3 nucleotides: TGTGCCAGCAGAGGAATAGCCTATAGCAATCAGCCCCAGCATTTT. Protein: CASRGIAYSNQPQHF.

The V and J genes are TRBV5-4 and TRBJ2-3; D might be TRBD2 (5 bases). Trimming stripped 4 bases from V and 1 base from J, with 19 bases between. The CDR3 has 17 residues. Germline V gene data show CDR1 as SGHNT and CDR2 as YYREEE (reference sequence). The CDR3 DNA sequence: TGTGCCAGCAGCCAAGATATGGAAGCGAGGGGCACAGATACGCAGTATTTT. This encodes CASSQDMEARGTDTQYF.

The V call is TRBV10-3, the J call TRBJ1-2; no clear D. The CDR3 length is 12 residues. V was shortened by 7 bases and J by 4 bases, with 10 bases between the two germline ends. Germline CDR1 and CDR2: ENHRY and SYGVKD. CDR3 in DNA: TGTGCCATCATGCGGGGTATCTATGGCTACACCTTC. Protein product: CAIMRGIYGYTF.

V gene TRBV20-1 combines with J gene TRBJ1-2, with D perhaps matching TRBD1 (6 bases). CDR1 is DFQATT, CDR2 SNEGSKA, per germline (reference sequence). The V gene lost 4 bases and the J gene lost 7 bases, with 10 bases spanning the gap. This CDR3 has 11 amino acids. CDR3 nucleotides: TGCAGTGCTAACAGGGTTCTTGGCTACACCTTC. Its protein is CSANRVLGYTF.

This chain connects TRBV10-2 to TRBJ2-3, with D unresolved. Trimming shortened V by 4 bases and J by 11 bases, and 16 bases separated the two germline ends. This CDR3 spans 13 amino acids. Germline CDR1 WSHSY, CDR2 SAAADI. CDR3 sequence: CASSVHGYNEQYF. For the CDR3, the DNA is TGCGCCAGCAGTGTCCACGGTTACAATGAGCAGTATTTT.

In this sample, this clonotype turned up a few times. A read error may explain this, as a much larger clone is one base away. Here the CDR3 reads CASTKTGNAGELFF. As DNA, the CDR3 is TGTGCCAGTACTAAGACAGGGAACGCCGGGGAGCTGTTTTTT. This sequence joins TRBV19 and TRBJ2-2, with 7 bases fitting TRBD1. This CDR3 is 14 amino acids long. Germline values: CDR1 LNHDA, CDR2 SQIVND (reference sequence).

Details on this clonotype: At one end the junction does not follow the germline gene, possibly because of a read error. V gene TRBV18 combines with J gene TRBJ1-2, with 9 bases identical to TRBD1. Germline V gene data show CDR1 as KGHSH and CDR2 as LQKENI. CDR3 size: 14 residues. The CDR3: CASSIGFGTGPDDF. CDR3 nucleotide sequence: TGTGCCAGCTCAATCGGATTTGGGACAGGGCCGGACGACTTC.

This clonotype has a handful of counts. The CDR3 loop is CASSYIIAVPYNEQFF. The CDR3 nucleotides read TGTGCCAGCAGTTACATCATAGCGGTGCCTTACAATGAGCAGTTCTTC. The chain employs TRBV6-2 or TRBV6-3 and TRBJ2-1, with D possibly matching TRBD2 (6 bases). Germline assignment: CDR1 MNHEY and CDR2 SVGEGT. Deletions cut 2 bases from V and 4 bases from J, with 15 bases between. The CDR3 totals 16 residues.